This T cell receptor (beta chain) was retrieved from a study of blood T cell repertoires in COVID-19. This clone is a singleton in its sample. In terms of age and location, participants ranged from roughly 18 to 95 years and lived in approximately 26 US areas. Germline V gene data show CDR1 as SGHTA and CDR2 as FQGNSA. The CDR3 is 16 amino acids. Losses at the gene ends were 1 base for V and 3 bases for J; bases not matched to a gene: 6. Here immunoSEQ multiplex PCR was the method, and the copy in TCRdb shows in-frame clones only, minus some. The sample lists around 46,000 clones, about 88% seen once, with approximately 3.1% in the top ten.

The sequencing sample was made of PBMCs or T cells enriched from blood (not recorded which). The source of this sequence is a woman between 50 and 59 years old who had recovered from COVID-19. The chain couples TRBV7-2 to TRBJ2-7; 10 bases map to TRBD1. CDR3 coding DNA: TGTGCCAGCAGCTTAGGAACCGGGACAGGGGTCTACGAGCAGTACTTC. Translating gives CASSLGTGTGVYEQYF.